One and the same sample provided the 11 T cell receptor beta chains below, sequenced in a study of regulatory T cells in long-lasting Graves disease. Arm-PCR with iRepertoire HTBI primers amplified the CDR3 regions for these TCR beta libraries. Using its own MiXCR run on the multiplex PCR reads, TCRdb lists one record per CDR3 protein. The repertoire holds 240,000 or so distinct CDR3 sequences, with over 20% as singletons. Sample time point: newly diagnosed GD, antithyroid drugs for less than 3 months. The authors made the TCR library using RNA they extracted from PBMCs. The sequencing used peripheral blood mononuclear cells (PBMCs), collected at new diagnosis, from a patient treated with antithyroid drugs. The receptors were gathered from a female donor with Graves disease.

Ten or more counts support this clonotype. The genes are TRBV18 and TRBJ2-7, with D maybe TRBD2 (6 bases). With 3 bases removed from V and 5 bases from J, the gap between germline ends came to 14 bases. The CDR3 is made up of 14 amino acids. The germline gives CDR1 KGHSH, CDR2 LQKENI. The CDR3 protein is CASSPRLDLDEQYF. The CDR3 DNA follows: TGTGCCAGCTCACCTCGACTAGATCTGGACGAGCAGTACTTC.

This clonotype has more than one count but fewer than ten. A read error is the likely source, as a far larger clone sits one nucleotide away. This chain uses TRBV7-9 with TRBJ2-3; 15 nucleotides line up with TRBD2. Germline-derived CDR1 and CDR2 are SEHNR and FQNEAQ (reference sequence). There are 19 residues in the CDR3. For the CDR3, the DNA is TGTGCCAGCAGCTCAGAGTGGGACGGACTAGCGGGAGGGCCCGGTGTTGGGTACTTC. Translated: CASSSEWDGLAGGPGVGYF.

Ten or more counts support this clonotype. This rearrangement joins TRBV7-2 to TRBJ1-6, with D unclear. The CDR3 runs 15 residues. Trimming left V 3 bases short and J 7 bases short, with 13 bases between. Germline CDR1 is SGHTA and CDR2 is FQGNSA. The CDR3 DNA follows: TGTGCCAGCAGCTTCCAGGCCATGTTAAATTCACCCCTCCACTTT. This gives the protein CASSFQAMLNSPLHF.

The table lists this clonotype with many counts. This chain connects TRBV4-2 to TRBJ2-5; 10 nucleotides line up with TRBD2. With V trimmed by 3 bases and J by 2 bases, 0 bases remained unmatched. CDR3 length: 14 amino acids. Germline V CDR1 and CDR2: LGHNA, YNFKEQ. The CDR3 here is CASSQGLAQETQYF. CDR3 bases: TGTGCCAGCAGCCAGGGACTAGCGCAAGAGACCCAGTACTTC.

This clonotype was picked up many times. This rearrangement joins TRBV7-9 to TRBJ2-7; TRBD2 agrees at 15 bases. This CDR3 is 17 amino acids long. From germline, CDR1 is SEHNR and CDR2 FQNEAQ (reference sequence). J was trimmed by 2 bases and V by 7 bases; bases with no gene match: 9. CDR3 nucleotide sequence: TGTGCCAGCATCTGGACTAGCGGGGGGGCATCTCCCTACGAGCAGTACTTC. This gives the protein CASIWTSGGASPYEQYF.

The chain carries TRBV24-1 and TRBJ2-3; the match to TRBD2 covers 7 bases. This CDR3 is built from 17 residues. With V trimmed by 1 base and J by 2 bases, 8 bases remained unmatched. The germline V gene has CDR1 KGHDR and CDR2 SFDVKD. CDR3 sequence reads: CATSDFGPSGTTDTQYF. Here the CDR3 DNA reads TGTGCCACCAGTGATTTTGGTCCTAGCGGAACCACAGATACGCAGTATTTT.

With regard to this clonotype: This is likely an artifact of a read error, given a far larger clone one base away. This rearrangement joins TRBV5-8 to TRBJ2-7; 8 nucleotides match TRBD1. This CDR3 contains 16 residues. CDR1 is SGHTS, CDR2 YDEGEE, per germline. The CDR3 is CASSLFLGQGGETQHF. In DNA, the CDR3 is TGTGCCAGCAGCTTGTTCTTAGGACAGGGAGGCGAGACCCAGCACTTC.

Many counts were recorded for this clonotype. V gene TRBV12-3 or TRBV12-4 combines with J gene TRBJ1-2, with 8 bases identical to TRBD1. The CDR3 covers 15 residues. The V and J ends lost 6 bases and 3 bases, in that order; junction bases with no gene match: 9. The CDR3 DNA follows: TGTGCCAGCAGCTACCGGGACAGGAATGACTATGGCTACACCTTC. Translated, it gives CASSYRDRNDYGYTF.

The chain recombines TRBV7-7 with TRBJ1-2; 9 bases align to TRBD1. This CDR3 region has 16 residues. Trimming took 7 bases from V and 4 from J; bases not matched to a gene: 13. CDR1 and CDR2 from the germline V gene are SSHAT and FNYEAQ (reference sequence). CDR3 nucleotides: TGTGCCAGCACCCAAACAGGGGGCTGTATTAGCTATGGCTACACCTTC. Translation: CASTQTGGCISYGYTF.

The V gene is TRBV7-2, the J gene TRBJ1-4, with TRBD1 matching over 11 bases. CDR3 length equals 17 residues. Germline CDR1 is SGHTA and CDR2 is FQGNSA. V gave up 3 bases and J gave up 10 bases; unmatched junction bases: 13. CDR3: CASSFRTGGGLGGKLFF. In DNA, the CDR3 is TGTGCCAGCAGCTTCCGGACAGGGGGCGGTCTCGGGGGAAAACTGTTTTTT.

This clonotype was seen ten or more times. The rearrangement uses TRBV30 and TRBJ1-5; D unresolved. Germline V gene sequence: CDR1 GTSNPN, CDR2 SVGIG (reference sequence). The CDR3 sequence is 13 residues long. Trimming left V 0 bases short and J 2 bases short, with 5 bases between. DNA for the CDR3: TGTGCCTGGAGTGTCGAAGGCAATCAGCCCCAGCATTTT. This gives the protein CAWSVEGNQPQHF.